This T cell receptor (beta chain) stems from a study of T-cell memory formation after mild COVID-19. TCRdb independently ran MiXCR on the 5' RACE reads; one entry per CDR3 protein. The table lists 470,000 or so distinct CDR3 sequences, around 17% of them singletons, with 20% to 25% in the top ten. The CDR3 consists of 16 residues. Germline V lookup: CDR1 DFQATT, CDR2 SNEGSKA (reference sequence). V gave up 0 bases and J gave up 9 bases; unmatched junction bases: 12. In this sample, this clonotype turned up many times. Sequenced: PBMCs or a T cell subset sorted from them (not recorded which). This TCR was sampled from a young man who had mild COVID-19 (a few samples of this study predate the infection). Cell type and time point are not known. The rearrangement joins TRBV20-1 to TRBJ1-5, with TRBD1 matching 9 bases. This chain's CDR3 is CSARDVGGQGMGPQHF. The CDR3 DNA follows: TGCAGTGCTAGAGATGTTGGGGGACAGGGCATGGGGCCCCAGCATTTT.